These 3 T cell receptor beta chains were sequenced from one sample in a study of shared clonotypes between healthy human individuals. Some clones are missing from TCRdb's copy, which holds only in-frame ones; the method was immunoSEQ multiplex PCR. The table includes more than 2 million clones, around 95% detected once. The sequenced material came from naive CD4+ T cells sorted from blood. Noted subset: CD45RA+ positively selected. Receptors were obtained from a man younger than 30 in good health.

This rearrangement joins TRBV6-1 to TRBJ2-5, with D unresolved. The germline V gene encodes CDR1 MNHNS and CDR2 SASEGT. V dropped 6 bases and J dropped 5 bases, with 10 bases sitting between them. CDR3 length: 12 residues. The CDR3: CASRWGFETQYF. The CDR3 DNA reads as TGTGCCAGCAGATGGGGTTTCGAGACCCAGTACTTC.

This CDR3 is CASSQSAWGFQETQYF. The DNA for the CDR3 is TGCGCCAGCAGCCAGTCAGCTTGGGGGTTCCAAGAGACCCAGTACTTC. The chain carries TRBV4-3 and TRBJ2-5; either TRBD1 or TRBD2 may supply D (5 bases each). The V end lost 3 bases, the J end lost 1 base, and 15 bases lay between the germline ends. CDR3 length: 16 amino acids. CDR1 is LGHNA and CDR2 is YSLEER in the germline V gene.

The chain has TRBV6-1 and TRBJ1-3, with D unresolved. The germline V gene encodes CDR1 MNHNS and CDR2 SASEGT. This CDR3 has 15 amino acids. Trimming left V 0 bases short and J 1 base short, with 7 bases between. The CDR3 DNA sequence: TGTGCCAGCAGTGAAGCGGGCGGTTCTGGAAACACCATATATTTT. Translating it yields CASSEAGGSGNTIYF.